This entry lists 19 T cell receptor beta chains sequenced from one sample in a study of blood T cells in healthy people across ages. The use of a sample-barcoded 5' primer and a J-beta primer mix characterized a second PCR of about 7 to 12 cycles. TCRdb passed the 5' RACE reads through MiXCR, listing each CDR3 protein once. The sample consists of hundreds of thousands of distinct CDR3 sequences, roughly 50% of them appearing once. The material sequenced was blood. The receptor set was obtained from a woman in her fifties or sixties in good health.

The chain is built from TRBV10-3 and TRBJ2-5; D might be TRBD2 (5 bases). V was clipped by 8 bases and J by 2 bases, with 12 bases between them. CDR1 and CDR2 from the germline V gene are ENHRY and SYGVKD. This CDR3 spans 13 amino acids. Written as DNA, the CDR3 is TGTGCCATCGGTGGACGGGGTCAAGAGACCCAGTACTTC. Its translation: CAIGGRGQETQYF.

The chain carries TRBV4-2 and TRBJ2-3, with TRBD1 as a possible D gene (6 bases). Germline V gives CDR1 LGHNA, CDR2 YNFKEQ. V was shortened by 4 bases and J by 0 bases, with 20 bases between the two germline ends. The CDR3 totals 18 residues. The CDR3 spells CASSLGTIDLASTDTQYF. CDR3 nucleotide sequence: TGTGCCAGCAGCCTGGGGACAATAGATCTCGCTAGCACAGATACGCAGTATTTT.

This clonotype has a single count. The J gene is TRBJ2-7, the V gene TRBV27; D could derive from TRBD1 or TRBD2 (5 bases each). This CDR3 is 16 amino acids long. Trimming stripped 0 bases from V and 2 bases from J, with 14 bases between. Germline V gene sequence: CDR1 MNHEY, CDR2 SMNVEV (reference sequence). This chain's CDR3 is CASSLSARDPTYEQYF. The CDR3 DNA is TGTGCCAGCAGTTTATCCGCACGGGACCCCACCTACGAGCAGTACTTC.

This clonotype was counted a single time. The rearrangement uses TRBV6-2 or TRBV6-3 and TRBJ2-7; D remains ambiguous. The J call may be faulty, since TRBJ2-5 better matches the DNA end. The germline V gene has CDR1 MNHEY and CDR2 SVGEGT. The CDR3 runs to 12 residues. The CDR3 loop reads CASSYGKETQYF. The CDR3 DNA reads TGTGCCAGCAGTTACGGCAAAGAGACCCAGTACTTC.

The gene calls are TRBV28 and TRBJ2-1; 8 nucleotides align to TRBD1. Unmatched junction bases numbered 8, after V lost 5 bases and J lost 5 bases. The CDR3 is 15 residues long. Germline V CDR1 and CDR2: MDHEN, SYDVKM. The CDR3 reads CASSPGGLGHNEQFF. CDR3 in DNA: TGTGCCAGCAGTCCAGGGGGCTTGGGGCACAATGAGCAGTTCTTC. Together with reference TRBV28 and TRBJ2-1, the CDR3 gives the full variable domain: DVKVTQSSRYLVKRTGEKVFLECVQDMDHENMFWYRQDPGLGLRLIYFSYDVKMKEKGDIPEGYSVSREKKERFSLILESASTNQTSMYLCASSPGGLGHNEQFFGPGTRLTVL.

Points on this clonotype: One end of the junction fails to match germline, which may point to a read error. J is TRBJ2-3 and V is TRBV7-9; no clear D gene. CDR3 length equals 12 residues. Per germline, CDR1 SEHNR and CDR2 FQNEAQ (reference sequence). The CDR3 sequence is CASSIAPDTQYF. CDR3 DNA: TGTGCCAGCAGCATAGCCCCAGATACGCAGTATTTT. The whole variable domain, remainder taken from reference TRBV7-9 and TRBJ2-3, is DTGVSQNPRHKITKRGQNVTFRCDPISEHNRLYWYRQTLGQGPEFLTYFQNEAQLEKSRLLSDRFSAERPKGSFSTLEIQRTEQGDSAMYLCASSIAPDTQYFGPGTRLTVL.

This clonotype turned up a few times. CDR3 residues: CASSLALGQSNIQYF. The CDR3 region has the DNA TGCGCCAGCAGCTTGGCCTTGGGTCAGTCAAACATTCAGTACTTC. The V and J genes are TRBV5-1 and TRBJ2-4; D unresolved. The CDR3 has 15 amino acids. Per germline, CDR1 SGHRS and CDR2 YFSETQ. V was cut by 0 bases and J by 6 bases, with 13 bases left in between.

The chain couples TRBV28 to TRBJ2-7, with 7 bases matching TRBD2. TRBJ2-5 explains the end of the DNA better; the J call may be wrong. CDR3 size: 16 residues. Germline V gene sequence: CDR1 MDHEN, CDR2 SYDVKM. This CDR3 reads CASSLGGTGEGETQYF. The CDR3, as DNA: TGTGCCAGCAGTTTAGGGGGGACGGGGGAGGGAGAGACCCAGTACTTC.

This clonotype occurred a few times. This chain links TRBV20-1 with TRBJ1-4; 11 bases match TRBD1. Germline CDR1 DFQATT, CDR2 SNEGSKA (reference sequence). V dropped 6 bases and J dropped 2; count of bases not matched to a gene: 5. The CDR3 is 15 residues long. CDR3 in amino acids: CSAKGQGVTNEKLFF. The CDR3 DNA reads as TGCAGTGCAAAGGGACAGGGGGTTACTAATGAAAAACTGTTTTTT.

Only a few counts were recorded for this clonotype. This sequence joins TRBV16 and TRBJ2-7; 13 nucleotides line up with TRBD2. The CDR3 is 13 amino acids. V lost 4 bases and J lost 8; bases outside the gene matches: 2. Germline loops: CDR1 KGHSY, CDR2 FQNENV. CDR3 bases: TGTGCCAGCAGCCTAGGGACTAGCGGGAAGCAGTACTTC. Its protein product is CASSLGTSGKQYF.

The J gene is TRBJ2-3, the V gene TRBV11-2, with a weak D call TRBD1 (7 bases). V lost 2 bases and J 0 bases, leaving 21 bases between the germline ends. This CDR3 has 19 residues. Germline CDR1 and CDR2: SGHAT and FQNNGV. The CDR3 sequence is CASSLFGRGVPPSTDTQYF. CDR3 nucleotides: TGTGCCAGCAGCTTATTCGGCAGGGGGGTCCCTCCTAGCACAGATACGCAGTATTTT.

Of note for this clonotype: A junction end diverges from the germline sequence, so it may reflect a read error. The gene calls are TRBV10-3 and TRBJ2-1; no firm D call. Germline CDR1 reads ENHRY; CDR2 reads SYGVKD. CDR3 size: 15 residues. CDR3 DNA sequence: TGTGCCATCAGTGAGGGTCTCCTCTCCTACAAGGAGCAGTTCTTC. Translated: CAISEGLLSYKEQFF.

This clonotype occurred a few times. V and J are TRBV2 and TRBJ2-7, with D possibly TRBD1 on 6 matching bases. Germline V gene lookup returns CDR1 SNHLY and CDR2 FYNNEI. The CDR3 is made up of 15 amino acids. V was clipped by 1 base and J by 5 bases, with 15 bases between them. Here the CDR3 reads CASSEGGTTWDEQYF. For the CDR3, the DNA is TGTGCCAGCAGTGAAGGTGGGACAACATGGGACGAGCAGTACTTC.

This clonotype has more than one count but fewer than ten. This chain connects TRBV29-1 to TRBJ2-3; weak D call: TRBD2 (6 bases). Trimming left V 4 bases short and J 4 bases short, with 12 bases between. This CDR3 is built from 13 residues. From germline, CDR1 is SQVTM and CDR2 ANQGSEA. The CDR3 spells CSVVTGVSDTQYF. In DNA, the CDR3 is TGCAGCGTTGTCACGGGAGTTTCAGATACGCAGTATTTT.

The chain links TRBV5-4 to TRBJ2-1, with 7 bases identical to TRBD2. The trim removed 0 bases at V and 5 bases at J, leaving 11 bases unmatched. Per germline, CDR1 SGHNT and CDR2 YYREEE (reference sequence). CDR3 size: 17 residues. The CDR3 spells CASSLVIQAGVDNEQFF. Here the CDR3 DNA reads TGTGCCAGCAGCTTGGTGATTCAGGCGGGAGTTGACAATGAGCAGTTCTTC.

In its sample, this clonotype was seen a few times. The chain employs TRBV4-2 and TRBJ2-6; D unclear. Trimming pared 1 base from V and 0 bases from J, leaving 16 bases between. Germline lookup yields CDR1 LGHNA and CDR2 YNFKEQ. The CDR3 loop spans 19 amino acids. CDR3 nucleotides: TGTGCCAGCAGCCAAGTGGGCTGGGGAACCTACTCTGGGGCCAACGTCCTGACTTTC. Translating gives CASSQVGWGTYSGANVLTF.

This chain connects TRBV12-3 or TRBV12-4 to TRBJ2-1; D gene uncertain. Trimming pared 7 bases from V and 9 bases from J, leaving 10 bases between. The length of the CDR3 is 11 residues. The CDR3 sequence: CASKSRAEQFF. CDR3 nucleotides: TGTGCCAGCAAGAGCCGGGCTGAGCAGTTCTTC.

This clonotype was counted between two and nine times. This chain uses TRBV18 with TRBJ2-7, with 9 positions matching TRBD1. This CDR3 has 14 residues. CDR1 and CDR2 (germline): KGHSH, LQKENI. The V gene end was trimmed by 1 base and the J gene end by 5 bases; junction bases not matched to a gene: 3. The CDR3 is CASSPRTGEDEQYF. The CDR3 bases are TGTGCCAGCTCACCACGGACAGGGGAGGACGAGCAGTACTTC.

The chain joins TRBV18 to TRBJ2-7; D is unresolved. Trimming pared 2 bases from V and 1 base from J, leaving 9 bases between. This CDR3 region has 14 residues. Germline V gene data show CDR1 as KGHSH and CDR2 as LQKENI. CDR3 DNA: TGTGCCAGCTCACCAATGGTGTATTCCTACGAGCAGTACTTC. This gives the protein CASSPMVYSYEQYF.